These 6 T cell receptor beta chains were sequenced from one sample in a study of Graves' ophthalmopathy and Graves' hyperthyroidism. RNA transcripts provided the template for amplifying TCR beta CDR3 regions. Scientists carried out first-round RT-PCR using HTBI primers and then a second-round multiplex PCR. TCRdb used MiXCR to reprocess the multiplex PCR reads, holding one entry per CDR3 protein. This table holds 350,000 to 400,000 distinct CDR3 sequences, about a sixth found once. What was sequenced was peripheral blood. The receptor set was obtained from a woman aged 18-29 years with Graves' ophthalmopathy.

This clonotype was picked up many times. The chain carries TRBV6-4 and TRBJ2-7; the D is unclear. The CDR3 covers 17 residues. Trimming stripped 6 bases from V and 1 base from J, with 22 bases between. Germline assignment: CDR1 MRHNA and CDR2 SNTAGT. CDR3 region: CASSQTVSPVYSYEQYF. In DNA, the CDR3 is TGTGCCAGCAGCCAAACCGTTTCCCCGGTGTATTCCTACGAGCAGTACTTC.

The V call is TRBV28, the J call TRBJ2-5, with 7 positions matching TRBD1. Trimming cost V 2 bases and J 3 bases; bases outside gene matches: 3. Germline V gene sequence: CDR1 MDHEN, CDR2 SYDVKM. The CDR3 length is 14 residues. The chain's CDR3 is CASSLRGGEETQYF. In nucleotides, the CDR3 is TGTGCCAGCAGTTTAAGAGGGGGCGAAGAGACCCAGTACTTC. Combining the CDR3 with reference TRBV28 and TRBJ2-5 gives the whole variable domain DVKVTQSSRYLVKRTGEKVFLECVQDMDHENMFWYRQDPGLGLRLIYFSYDVKMKEKGDIPEGYSVSREKKERFSLILESASTNQTSMYLCASSLRGGEETQYFGPGTRLLVL.

This clonotype was seen repeatedly, ten times or more. The chain uses TRBV19 and TRBJ2-5, with unresolved D. V was trimmed by 7 bases and J by 1 base, leaving 13 bases between them. The CDR3 length is 14 residues. Germline CDR1 reads LNHDA; CDR2 reads SQIVND (reference sequence). The CDR3 coding sequence is TGTGCCAGTACACTCGTCCTAGGCCAAGAGACCCAGTACTTC. Translated, it gives CASTLVLGQETQYF. The whole variable domain, remainder taken from reference TRBV19 and TRBJ2-5, is DGGITQSPKYLFRKEGQNVTLSCEQNLNHDAMYWYRQDPGQGLRLIYYSQIVNDFQKGDIAEGYSVSREKKESFPLTVTSAQKNPTAFYLCASTLVLGQETQYFGPGTRLLVL.

The rearrangement uses TRBV6-5 and TRBJ2-5, with D possibly TRBD2 on 5 matching bases. Germline V gene lookup returns CDR1 MNHEY and CDR2 SVGAGI. V lost 0 bases to trimming and J lost 5 bases, with 16 bases between them. The CDR3 contains 16 residues. The CDR3 region is CASSYSSSLSGETQYF. CDR3 coding DNA: TGTGCCAGCAGTTACTCGTCTAGCCTCTCTGGCGAGACCCAGTACTTC.

This clonotype was seen ten or more times. For the CDR3, the DNA is TGTGCCAGCAGTTACTGGACAGCGGCGAACACCGGGGAGCTGTTTTTT. This translates into CASSYWTAANTGELFF. The gene calls are TRBV6-5 and TRBJ2-2; D is perhaps TRBD1 (6 bases). V was trimmed by 1 base and J by 0 bases, leaving 9 bases between them. The CDR3 spans 16 residues. CDR1 is MNHEY, CDR2 SVGAGI, per germline.

The sample holds many counts of this clonotype. The J gene is TRBJ1-2, the V gene TRBV7-9, with 9 nucleotides matching TRBD1. The CDR3 is 14 residues long. Germline loops: CDR1 SEHNR, CDR2 FQNEAQ (reference sequence). V trimming: 5 bases; J trimming: 6 bases; junction bases outside the gene matches: 7. The CDR3 sequence: CASSGTGNVNGYTF. The DNA for the CDR3 is TGTGCCAGCAGCGGGACAGGGAATGTGAATGGCTACACCTTC.